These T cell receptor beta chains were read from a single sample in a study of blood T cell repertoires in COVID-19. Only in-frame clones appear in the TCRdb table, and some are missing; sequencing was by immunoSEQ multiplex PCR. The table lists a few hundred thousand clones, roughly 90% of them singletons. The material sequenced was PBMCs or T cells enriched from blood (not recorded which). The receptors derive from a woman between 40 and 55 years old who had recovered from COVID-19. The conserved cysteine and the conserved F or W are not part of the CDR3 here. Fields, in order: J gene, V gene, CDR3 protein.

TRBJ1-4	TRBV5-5	ASSLFASTIATNEKLF
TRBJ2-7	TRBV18	ASSPPASINEQY
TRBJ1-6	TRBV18	ASSPEGQGSPLH
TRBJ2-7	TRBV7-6	ASSSPDRDYEQY
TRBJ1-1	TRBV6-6	ASKARDRGVTEAF
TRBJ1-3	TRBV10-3	AISQRTVAGNTIY
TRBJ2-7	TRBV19	AGTWLNEQY
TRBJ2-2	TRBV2	ASSDGEGSNTGELF
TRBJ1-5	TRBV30	AWRLGQGGNQPQH
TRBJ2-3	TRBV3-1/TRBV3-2	ASSQGLDKGTDTQY
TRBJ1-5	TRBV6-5	ASSYTASAGQPQH
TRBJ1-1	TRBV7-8	ASSKGAPSATEAF
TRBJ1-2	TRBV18	ASSLTGLDGYT
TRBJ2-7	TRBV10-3	AISESAIEQY
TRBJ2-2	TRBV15	ATSGDRVPGELF
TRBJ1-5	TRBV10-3	AITPTPGQPQH
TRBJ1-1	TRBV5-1	ASSTTSGVSEAF
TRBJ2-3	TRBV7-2	ASSLLGGTQY
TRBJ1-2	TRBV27	ASSSGQVHGYT
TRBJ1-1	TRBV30	AWTPWRGVNTEAF
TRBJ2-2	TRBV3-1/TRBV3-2	ASSQRDWVAAERTGELF
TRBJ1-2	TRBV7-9	ASSPLSTTGHSANYGYT
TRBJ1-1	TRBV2	ASLRSGGIRNTEAF
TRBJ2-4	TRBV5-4	ASSSKQGAQNIQY
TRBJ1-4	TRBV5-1	ASSRRGGETLNEKLF
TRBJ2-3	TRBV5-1	ASSLVGVATDTQY
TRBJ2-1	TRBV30	AWMRTGSSEQF
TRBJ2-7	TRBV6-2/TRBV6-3	ASSYTGGADEQY
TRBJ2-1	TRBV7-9	ASNVAAYNEQF
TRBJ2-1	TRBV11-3	ASSLVSIRSYNEQF
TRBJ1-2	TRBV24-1	ATSDPGQGDGYT
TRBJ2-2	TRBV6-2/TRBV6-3	ASTPGLARAGELF
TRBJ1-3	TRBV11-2	ASSFLGTIY
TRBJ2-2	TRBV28	ASSFGRGELF
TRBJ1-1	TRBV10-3	AISIGEDTEAF
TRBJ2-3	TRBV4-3	ASSPLGHPKLY
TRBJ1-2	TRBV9	ASSVDTKGGFAYGYT
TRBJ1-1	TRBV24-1	ATRAGLNTEAF
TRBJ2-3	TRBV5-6	ASSAGQGARGTDTQY
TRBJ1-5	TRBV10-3	AISLDRDGQPQH
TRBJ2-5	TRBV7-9	ASPGEGQETQY
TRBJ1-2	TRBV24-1	ATSDFEDSNGYT
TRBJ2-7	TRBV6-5	ASRKGSSYEQY
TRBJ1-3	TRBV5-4	ASSLGQATNTIY
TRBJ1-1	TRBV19	ASSIQMNTEAF
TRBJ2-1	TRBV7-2	ASSIDRPGVAGYNEQF
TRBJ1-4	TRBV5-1	ASSPRVDNEKLF
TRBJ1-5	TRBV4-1	ASSQGLGGPWGNQPQH
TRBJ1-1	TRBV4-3	ASSQARADTEAF
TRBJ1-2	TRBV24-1	ATGDSFGGYT
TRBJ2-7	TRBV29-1	SVGTFLTYEQY
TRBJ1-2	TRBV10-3	AISVSQVNYGYT
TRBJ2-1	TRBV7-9	ASSLGQGSYNEQF
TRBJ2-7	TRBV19	ASSVSSGSSYEQY
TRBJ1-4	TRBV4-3	ASSHRRRGEDRENEKLF
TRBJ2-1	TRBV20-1	SASTGGGGVYNEQF
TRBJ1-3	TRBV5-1	ASSSTGISSGNTIY
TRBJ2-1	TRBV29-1	SVEGRTSGRAAGEQF
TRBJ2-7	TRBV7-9	ASSTDSTLLYEQY
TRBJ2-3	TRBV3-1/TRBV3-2	ASSRGLAGENTQY